This TCR beta chain was documented in a study of OX40 agonist ivuxolimab in advanced cancers. Study summary: The study reported partial responses in three patients: one hepatocellular carcinoma, two cutaneous melanoma.

TCRdb's table, derived via immunoSEQ multiplex PCR, lists solely in-frame clones and lacks some. The sample includes 65,000 to 95,000 clones, approximately 90% of them seen just once. To note about this clone: Its antigen is not known.

Autoimmune disease history or systemic immunosuppression meant exclusion. Study results and limitations: With doses of 0.1 to 3.0 mg/kg, CD4+ and CD8+ blood T cells had undergone clonal expansion by week 6.

Sequencing used CD4+ or CD8+ T cells sorted from blood, obtained in a trial of the OX40 agonist ivuxolimab. The TCR originated in an adult with an advanced solid tumor such as melanoma, head and neck, liver or kidney cancer.

The DNA for the CDR3 is TGTGCCAGCAGCCCGCCGGGACTAGCGGGAGTGGGCACCGGGGAGCTGTTTTTT. Translation gives CASSPPGLAGVGTGELFF. This chain connects TRBV5-4 to TRBJ2-2; TRBD2 matches at 14 bases. This CDR3 has 18 residues. J lost 4 bases, V lost 4 bases, and 9 bases had no gene match. Germline V gene data show CDR1 as SGHNT and CDR2 as YYREEE (reference sequence).